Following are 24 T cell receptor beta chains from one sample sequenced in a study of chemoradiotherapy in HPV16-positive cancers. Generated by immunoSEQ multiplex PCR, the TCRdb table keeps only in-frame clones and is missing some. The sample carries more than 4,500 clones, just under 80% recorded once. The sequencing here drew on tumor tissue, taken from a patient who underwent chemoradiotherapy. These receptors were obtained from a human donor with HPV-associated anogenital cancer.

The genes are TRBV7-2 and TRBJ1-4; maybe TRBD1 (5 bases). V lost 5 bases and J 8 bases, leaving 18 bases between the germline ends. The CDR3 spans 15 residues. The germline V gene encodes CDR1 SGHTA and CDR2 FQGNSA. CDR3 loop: CASSRGPGALEKLFF. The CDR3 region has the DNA TGTGCCAGCAGCAGGGGCCCTGGGGCTCTAGAAAAACTGTTTTTT.

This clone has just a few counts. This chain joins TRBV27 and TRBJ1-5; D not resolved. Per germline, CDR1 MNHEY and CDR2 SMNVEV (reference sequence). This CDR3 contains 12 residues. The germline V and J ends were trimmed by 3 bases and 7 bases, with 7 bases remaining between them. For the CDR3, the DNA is TGTGCCAGCAGTTTTACCGGCCAGCCCCAGCATTTT. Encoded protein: CASSFTGQPQHF.

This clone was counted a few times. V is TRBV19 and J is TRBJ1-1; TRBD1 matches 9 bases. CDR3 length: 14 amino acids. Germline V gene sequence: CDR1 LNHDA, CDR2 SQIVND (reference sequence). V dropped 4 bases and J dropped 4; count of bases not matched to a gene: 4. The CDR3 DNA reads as TGTGCCAGTAGTACCGGGACAGGGCCCACTGAAGCTTTCTTT. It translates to CASSTGTGPTEAFF.

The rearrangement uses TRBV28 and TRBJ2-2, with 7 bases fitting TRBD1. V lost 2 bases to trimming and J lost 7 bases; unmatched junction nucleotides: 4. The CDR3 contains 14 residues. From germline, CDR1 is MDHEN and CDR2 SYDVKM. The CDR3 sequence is CASSLDRAGGELFF. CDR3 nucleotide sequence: TGTGCCAGCAGTTTAGACAGGGCTGGCGGGGAGCTGTTTTTT.

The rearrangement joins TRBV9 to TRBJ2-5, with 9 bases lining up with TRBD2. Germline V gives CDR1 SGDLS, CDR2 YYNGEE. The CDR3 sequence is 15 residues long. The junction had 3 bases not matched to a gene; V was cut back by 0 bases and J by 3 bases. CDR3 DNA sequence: TGTGCCAGCAGCGTAGGCGGGAGGGCCGAAGAGACCCAGTACTTC. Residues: CASSVGGRAEETQYF.

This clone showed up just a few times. CDR3 DNA sequence: TGTGCCATCCGTGCGTACACTGGGTCCTACGAGCAGTACTTC. Translated, it gives CAIRAYTGSYEQYF. This chain connects TRBV10-3 to TRBJ2-7; no clear D. Germline CDR1 ENHRY, CDR2 SYGVKD. Deletions cut 8 bases from V and 1 base from J, with 15 bases between. The CDR3 runs to 14 residues.

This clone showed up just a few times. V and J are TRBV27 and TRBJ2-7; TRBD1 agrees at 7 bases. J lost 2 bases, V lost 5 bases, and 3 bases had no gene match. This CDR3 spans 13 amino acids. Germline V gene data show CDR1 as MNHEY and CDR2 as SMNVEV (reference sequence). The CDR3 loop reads CASSLRGPYEQYF. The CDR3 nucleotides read TGTGCCAGCAGTCTGAGGGGGCCCTACGAGCAGTACTTC.

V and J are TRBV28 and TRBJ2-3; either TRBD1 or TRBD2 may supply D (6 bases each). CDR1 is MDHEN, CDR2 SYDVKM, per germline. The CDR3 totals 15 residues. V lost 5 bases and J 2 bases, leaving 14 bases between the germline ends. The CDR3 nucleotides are TGTGCCAGCAGTCACGAAGGGGGGACCACAGATACGCAGTATTTT. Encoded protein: CASSHEGGTTDTQYF.

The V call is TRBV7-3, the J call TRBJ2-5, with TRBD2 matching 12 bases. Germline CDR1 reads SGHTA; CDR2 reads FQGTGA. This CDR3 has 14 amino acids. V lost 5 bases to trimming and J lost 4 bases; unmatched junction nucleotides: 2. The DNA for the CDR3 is TGTGCCAGCAGCATGACTAGCGGGAGAGAGACCCAGTACTTC. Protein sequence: CASSMTSGRETQYF. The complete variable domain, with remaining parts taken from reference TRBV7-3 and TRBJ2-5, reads GAGVSQTPSNKVTEKGKYVELRCDPISGHTALYWYRQSLGQGPEFLIYFQGTGAADDSGLPNDRFFAVRPEGSVSTLKIQRTERGDSAVYLCASSMTSGRETQYFGPGTRLLVL.

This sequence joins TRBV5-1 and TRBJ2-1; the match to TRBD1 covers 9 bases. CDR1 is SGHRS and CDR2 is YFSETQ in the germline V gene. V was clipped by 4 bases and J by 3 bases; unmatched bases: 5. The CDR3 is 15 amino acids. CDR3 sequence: CASSIRDRDYNEQFF. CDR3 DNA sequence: TGCGCCAGCAGCATCCGGGACAGGGACTACAATGAGCAGTTCTTC.

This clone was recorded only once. The CDR3 protein is CASSPGGSGADNEQFF. DNA of the CDR3: TGTGCCAGCAGTCCAGGGGGTAGCGGGGCTGACAATGAGCAGTTCTTC. This chain uses TRBV7-9 with TRBJ2-1; the D gene is possibly TRBD2 (8 bases). Trimming left V 6 bases short and J 5 bases short, with 20 bases between. The CDR3 sequence is 16 residues long. Per the germline V gene, CDR1 is SEHNR and CDR2 is FQNEAQ (reference sequence).

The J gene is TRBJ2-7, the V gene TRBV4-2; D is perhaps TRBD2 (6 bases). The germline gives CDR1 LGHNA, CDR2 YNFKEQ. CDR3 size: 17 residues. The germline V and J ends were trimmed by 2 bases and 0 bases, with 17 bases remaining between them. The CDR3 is CASSQPTTGTHSYEQYF. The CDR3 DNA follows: TGTGCCAGCAGCCAACCTACGACCGGGACTCACTCCTACGAGCAGTACTTC.

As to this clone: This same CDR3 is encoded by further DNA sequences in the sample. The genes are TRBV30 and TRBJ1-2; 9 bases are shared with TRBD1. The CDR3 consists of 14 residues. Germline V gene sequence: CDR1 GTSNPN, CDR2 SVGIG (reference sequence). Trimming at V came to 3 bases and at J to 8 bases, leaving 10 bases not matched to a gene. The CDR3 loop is CAWSIQGAGGGYTF. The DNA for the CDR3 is TGTGCCTGGAGCATACAGGGGGCGGGTGGCGGCTACACCTTC.

CDR3 coding DNA: TGTGCCAGCAGTGAACAGGGGGCTTGGCAGCCCCAGCATTTT. This sequence encodes CASSEQGAWQPQHF. The chain carries TRBV2 and TRBJ1-5; TRBD1 agrees at 8 bases. Germline assignment: CDR1 SNHLY and CDR2 FYNNEI. Losses at the gene ends were 2 bases for V and 7 bases for J; bases not matched to a gene: 4. The CDR3 is made up of 14 amino acids.

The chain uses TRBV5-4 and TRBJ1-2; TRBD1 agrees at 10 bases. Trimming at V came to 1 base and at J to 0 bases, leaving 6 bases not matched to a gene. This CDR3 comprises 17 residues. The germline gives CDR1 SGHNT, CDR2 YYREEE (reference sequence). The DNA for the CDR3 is TGTGCCAGCAGCTTGATCGGGACAGGGGTCTCTAACTATGGCTACACCTTC. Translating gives CASSLIGTGVSNYGYTF.

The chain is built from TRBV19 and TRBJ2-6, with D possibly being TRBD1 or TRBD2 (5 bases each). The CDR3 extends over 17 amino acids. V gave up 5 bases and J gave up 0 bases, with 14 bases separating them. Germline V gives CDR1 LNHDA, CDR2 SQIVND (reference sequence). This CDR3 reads CASSSPGRNSGANVLTF. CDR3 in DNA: TGTGCCAGTAGTTCTCCGGGACGGAACTCTGGGGCCAACGTCCTGACTTTC.

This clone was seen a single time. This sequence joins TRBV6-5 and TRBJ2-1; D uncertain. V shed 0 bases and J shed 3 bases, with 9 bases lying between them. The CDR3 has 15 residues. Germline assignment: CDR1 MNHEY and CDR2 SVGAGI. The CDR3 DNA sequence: TGTGCCAGCAGTTACTCCTCGGGTAACTACAATGAGCAGTTCTTC. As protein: CASSYSSGNYNEQFF.

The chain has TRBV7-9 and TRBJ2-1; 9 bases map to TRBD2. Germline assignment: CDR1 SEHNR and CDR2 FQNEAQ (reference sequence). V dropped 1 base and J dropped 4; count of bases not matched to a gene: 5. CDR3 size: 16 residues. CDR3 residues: CASSLGLAVNYNEQFF. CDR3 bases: TGTGCCAGCAGCTTAGGACTAGCGGTTAATTACAATGAGCAGTTCTTC.

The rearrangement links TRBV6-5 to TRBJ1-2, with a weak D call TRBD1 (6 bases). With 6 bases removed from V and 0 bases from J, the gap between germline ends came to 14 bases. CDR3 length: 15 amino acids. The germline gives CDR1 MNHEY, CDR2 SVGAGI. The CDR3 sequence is CASSPTGLANYGYTF. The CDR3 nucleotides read TGTGCCAGCAGCCCGACAGGCCTAGCTAACTATGGCTACACCTTC.

The CDR3 sequence is CASSYSGQGLDTQYF. Written as DNA, the CDR3 is TGTGCCAGCAGTTACTCGGGACAGGGTCTAGATACGCAGTATTTT. This chain links TRBV6-5 with TRBJ2-3, with 9 bases identical to TRBD1. The CDR3 has 15 amino acids. The trim removed 0 bases at V and 5 bases at J, leaving 3 bases unmatched. Germline V gene sequence: CDR1 MNHEY, CDR2 SVGAGI.

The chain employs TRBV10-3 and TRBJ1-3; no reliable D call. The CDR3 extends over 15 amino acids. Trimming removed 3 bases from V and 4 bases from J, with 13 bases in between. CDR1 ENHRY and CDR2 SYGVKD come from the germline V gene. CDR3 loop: CAISDLGSAGNTIYF. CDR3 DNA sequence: TGTGCCATCAGTGACCTCGGGTCCGCGGGAAACACCATATATTTT.

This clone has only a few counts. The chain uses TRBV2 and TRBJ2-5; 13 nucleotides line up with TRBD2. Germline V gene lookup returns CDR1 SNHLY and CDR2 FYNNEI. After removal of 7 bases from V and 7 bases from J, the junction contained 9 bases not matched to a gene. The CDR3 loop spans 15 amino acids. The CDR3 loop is CASKGLAGEGGTQYF. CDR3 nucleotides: TGTGCCAGCAAAGGACTAGCGGGAGAGGGGGGGACCCAGTACTTC.

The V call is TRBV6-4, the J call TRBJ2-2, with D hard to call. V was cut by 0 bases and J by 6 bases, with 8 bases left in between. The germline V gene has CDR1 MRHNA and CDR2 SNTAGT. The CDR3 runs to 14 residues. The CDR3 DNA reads TGTGCCAGCAGTGACTCGCAGGACGCCGGGGAGCTGTTTTTT. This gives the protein CASSDSQDAGELFF.

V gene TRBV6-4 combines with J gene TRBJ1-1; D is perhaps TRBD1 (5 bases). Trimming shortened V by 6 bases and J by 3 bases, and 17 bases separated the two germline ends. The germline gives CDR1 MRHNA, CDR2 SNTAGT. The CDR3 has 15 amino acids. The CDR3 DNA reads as TGTGCCAGCAGCCCTAGTCAGGGCTACGACACTGAAGCTTTCTTT. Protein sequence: CASSPSQGYDTEAFF.